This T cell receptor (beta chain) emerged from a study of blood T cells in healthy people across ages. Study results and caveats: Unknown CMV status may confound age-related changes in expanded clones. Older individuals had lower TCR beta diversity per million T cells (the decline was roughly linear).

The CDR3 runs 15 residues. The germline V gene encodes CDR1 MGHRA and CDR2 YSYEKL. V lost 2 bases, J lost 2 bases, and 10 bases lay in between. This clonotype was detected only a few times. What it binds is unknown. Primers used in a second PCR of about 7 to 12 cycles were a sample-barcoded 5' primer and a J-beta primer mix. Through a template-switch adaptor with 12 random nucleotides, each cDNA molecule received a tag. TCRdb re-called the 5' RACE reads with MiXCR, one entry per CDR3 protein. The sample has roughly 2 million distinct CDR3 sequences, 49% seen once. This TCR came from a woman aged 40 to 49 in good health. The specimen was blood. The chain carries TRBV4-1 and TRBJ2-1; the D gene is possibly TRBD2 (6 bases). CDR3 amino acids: CASSQLGLPYNEQFF. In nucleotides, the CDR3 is TGCGCCAGCAGCCAACTGGGACTGCCCTACAATGAGCAGTTCTTC.